The rows below give T cell receptor beta chains drawn from one sample of a study of monozygotic twins with inflammatory bowel disease. TCRdb reprocessed the 5' RACE reads and reports one entry per CDR3 protein, with no DNA. Recorded for this sample: under 350,000 distinct CDR3 sequences. Sample: blood. The source is a human donor with ulcerative colitis or Crohn's disease, or a healthy co-twin of an affected twin (not recorded which). Both conserved end residues are part of each CDR3. Fields, in order: J gene, V gene, CDR3 protein.

TRBJ2-7 | TRBV21-1 | CAIHLRGTYEQYF
TRBJ2-5 | TRBV7-2 | CASSWQYQETQYF
TRBJ2-1 | TRBV4-3 | CASSQGASGGNNEQFF
TRBJ2-7 | TRBV15 | CATSRDQPDEQYF
TRBJ2-1 | TRBV29-1 | CSAASKLADEQFF
TRBJ2-7 | TRBV7-2 | CASSLKLKIGEQYF
TRBJ1-1 | TRBV19 | CASSPGQGAWRTEAFF
TRBJ2-3 | TRBV4-3 | CASSQTSRGGTDTQYF
TRBJ1-1 | TRBV6-2/TRBV6-3 | CASSPGLISTEAFF
TRBJ2-3 | TRBV24-1 | CATSDLRDGTDTQYF
TRBJ2-1 | TRBV12-3/TRBV12-4 | CASSLDRGDNEQFF
TRBJ2-4 | TRBV7-8 | CASSPSWGSKNIQYF
TRBJ2-5 | TRBV7-2 | CASTRGLWEETQYF
TRBJ2-7 | TRBV14 | CASSQARELSYEQYF
TRBJ2-5 | TRBV5-4 | CASSYERREETQYF
TRBJ2-1 | TRBV7-9 | CASSLGGGRPYNEQFF
TRBJ2-1 | TRBV19 | CASSIAGGGQFF
TRBJ2-2 | TRBV5-4 | CASSPGLAGASGELFF
TRBJ1-1 | TRBV5-4 | CASSTKPLNTEAFF
TRBJ2-5 | TRBV18 | CASSRGLLGETQYF
TRBJ2-7 | TRBV25-1 | CASSGGTGSIYEQYF
TRBJ2-3 | TRBV19 | CASKEGLTDTQYF
TRBJ2-1 | TRBV20-1 | CSARVYGTTTYNEQFF
TRBJ1-4 | TRBV7-2 | CASSFGLLANEKLFF